Sequencing of this T cell receptor (beta chain) was carried out in a study of regulatory T cells in long-lasting Graves disease. The sample holds many counts of this clonotype. Libraries of TCR beta came from iRepertoire HTBI primers plus Arm-PCR of CDR3 regions. TCRdb processed the multiplex PCR reads anew with MiXCR; each CDR3 protein has one entry. Of around 240,000 distinct CDR3 sequences listed, around 19% are singletons. The time point: newly diagnosed GD, antithyroid drugs for less than 3 months. Making the TCR library involved RNA that had been extracted from PBMCs. The same data also contributed to another study, on T cells in Graves' hyperthyroidism and ophthalmopathy.

The material was peripheral blood mononuclear cells (PBMCs), obtained at new diagnosis, from a patient treated with antithyroid drugs. The TCR comes from a woman younger than 45 with Graves disease.

CDR3 sequence: CASRMTSRYGYTF. DNA for the CDR3: TGTGCCAGCAGGATGACGTCTAGGTATGGCTACACCTTC. J is TRBJ1-2 and V is TRBV12-3 or TRBV12-4; D is undetermined. Trimming removed 6 bases at V and 5 bases at J, with 13 bases between. The CDR3 contains 13 residues.